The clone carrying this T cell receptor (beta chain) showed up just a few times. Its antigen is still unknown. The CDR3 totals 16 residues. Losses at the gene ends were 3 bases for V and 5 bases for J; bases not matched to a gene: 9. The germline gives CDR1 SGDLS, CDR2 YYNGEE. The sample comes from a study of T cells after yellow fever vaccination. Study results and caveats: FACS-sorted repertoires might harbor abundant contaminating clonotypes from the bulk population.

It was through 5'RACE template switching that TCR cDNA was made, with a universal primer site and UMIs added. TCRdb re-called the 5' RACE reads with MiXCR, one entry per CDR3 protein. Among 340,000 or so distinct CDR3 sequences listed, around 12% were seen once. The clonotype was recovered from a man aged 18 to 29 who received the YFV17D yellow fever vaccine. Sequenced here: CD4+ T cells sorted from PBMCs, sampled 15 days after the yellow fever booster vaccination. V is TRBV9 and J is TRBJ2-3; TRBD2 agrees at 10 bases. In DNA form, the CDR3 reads TGTGCCAGCAGCGCGGGACTAGCGCCTACGGGAGATACGCAGTATTTT. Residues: CASSAGLAPTGDTQYF.